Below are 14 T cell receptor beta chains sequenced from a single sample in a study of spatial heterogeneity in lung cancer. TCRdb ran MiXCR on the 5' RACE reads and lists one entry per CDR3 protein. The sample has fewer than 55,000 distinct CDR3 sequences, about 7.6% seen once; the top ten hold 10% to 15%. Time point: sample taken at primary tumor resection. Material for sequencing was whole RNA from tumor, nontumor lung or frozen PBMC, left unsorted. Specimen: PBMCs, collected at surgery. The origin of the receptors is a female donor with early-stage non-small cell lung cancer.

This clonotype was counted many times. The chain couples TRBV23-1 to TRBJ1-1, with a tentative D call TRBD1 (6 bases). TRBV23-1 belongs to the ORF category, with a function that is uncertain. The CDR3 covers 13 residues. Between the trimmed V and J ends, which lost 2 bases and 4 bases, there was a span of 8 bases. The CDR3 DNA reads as TGCGCCAGCAGTCAAAACAGGGCCACTGAAGCTTTCTTT. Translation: CASSQNRATEAFF.

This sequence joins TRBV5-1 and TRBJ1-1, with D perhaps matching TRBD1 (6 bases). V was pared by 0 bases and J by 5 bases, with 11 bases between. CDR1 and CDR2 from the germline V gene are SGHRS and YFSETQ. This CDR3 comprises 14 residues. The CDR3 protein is CASSLEQGRTEAFF. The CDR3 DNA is TGCGCCAGCAGCTTGGAGCAGGGGAGGACTGAAGCTTTCTTT.

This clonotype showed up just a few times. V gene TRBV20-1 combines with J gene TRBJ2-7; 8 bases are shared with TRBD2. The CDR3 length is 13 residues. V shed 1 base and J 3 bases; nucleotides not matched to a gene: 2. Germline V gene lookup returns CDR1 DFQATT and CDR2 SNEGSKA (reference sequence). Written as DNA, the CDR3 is TGCAGTGCTAGAGTAGCGGGGAGCTACGAGCAGTACTTC. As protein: CSARVAGSYEQYF.

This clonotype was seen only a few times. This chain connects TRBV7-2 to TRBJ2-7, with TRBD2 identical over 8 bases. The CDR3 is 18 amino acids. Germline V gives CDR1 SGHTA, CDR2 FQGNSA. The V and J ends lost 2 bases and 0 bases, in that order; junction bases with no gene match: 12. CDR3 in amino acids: CASSLPWGRGGSSYEQYF. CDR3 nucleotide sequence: TGTGCCAGCAGCTTACCCTGGGGCCGGGGGGGGAGCTCCTACGAGCAGTACTTC.

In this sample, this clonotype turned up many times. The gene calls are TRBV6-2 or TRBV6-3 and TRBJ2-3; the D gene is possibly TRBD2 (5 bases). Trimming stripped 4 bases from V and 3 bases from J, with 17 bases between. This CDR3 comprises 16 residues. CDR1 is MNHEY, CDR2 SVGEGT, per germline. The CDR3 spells CASSWEGRSGTDTQYF. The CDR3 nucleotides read TGTGCCAGCAGTTGGGAAGGACGTTCGGGAACAGATACGCAGTATTTT.

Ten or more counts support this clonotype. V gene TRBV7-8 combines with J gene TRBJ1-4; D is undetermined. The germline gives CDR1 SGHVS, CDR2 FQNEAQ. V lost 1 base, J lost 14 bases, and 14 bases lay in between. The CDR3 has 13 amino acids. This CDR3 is CASSLVGTNGLFF. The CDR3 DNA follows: TGTGCCAGCAGCTTAGTTGGTACCAACGGCCTGTTTTTT.

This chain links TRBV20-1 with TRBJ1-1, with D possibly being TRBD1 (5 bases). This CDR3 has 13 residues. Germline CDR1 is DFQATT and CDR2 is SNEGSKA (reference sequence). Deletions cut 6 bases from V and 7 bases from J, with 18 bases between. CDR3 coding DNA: TGCAGTGCCAAAGAAACGGGGGAAGGTGAAGCTTTCTTT. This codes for CSAKETGEGEAFF.

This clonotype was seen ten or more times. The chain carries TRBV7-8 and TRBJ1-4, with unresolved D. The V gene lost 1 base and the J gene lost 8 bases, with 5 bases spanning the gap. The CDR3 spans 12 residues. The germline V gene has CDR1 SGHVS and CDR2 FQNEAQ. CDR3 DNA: TGTGCCAGCAGCTTAGTTCGCGAAAAACTGTTTTTT. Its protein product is CASSLVREKLFF.

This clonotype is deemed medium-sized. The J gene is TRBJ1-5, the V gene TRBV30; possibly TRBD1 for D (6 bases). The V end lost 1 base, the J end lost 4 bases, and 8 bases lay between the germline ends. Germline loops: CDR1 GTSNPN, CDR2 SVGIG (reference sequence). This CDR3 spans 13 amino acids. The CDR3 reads CAWSGQGNQPQHF. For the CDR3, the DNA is TGTGCCTGGAGTGGGCAGGGGAATCAGCCCCAGCATTTT.

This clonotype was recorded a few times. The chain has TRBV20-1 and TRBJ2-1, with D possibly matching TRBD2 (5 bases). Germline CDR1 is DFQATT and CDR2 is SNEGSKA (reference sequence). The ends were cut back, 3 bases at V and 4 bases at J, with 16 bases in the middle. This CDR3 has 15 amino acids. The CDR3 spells CSASVGASRYNEQFF. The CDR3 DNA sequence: TGCAGTGCTAGTGTGGGAGCAAGTCGATACAATGAGCAGTTCTTC.

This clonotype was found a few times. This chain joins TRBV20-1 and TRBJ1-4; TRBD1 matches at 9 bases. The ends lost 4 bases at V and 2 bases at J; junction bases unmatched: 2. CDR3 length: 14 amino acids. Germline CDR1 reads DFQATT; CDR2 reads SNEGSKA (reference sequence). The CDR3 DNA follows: TGCAGTGCTATCGGACAGGGGACTAATGAAAAACTGTTTTTT. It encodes CSAIGQGTNEKLFF.

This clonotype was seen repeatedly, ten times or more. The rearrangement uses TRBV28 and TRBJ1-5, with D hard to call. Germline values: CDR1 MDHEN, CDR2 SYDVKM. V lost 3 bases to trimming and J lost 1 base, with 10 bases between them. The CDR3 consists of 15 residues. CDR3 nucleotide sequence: TGTGCCAGCAGTTTGAGACAAGTCAGCAATCAGCCCCAGCATTTT. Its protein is CASSLRQVSNQPQHF.

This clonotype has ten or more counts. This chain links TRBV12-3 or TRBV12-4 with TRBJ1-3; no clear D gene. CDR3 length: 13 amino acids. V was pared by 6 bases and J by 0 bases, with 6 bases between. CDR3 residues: CASSPTSGNTIYF. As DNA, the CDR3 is TGTGCCAGCAGCCCTACCTCTGGAAACACCATATATTTT.

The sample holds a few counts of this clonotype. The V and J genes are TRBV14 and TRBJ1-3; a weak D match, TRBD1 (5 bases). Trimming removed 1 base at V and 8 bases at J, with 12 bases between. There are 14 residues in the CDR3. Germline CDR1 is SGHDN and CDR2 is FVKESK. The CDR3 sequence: CASSQVGQGHTIYF. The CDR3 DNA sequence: TGTGCCAGCAGCCAAGTCGGCCAGGGTCACACCATATATTTT.